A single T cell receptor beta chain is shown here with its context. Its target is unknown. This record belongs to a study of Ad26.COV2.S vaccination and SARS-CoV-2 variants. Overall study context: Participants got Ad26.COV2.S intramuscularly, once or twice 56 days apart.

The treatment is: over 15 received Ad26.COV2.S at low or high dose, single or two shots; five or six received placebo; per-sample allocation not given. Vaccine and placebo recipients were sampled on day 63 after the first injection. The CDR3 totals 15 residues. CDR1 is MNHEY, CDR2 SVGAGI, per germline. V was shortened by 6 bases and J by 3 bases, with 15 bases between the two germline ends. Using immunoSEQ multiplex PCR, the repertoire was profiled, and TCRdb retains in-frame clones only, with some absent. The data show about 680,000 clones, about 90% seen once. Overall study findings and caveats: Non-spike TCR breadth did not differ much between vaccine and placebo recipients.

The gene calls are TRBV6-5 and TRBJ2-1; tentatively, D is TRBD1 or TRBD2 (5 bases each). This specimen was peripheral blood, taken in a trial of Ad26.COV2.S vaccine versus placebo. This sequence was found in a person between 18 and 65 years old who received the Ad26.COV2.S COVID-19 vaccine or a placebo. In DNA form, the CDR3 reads TGTGCCAGCAGCTATTCGAGGGGCGGCTACAATGAGCAGTTCTTC. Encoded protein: CASSYSRGGYNEQFF.